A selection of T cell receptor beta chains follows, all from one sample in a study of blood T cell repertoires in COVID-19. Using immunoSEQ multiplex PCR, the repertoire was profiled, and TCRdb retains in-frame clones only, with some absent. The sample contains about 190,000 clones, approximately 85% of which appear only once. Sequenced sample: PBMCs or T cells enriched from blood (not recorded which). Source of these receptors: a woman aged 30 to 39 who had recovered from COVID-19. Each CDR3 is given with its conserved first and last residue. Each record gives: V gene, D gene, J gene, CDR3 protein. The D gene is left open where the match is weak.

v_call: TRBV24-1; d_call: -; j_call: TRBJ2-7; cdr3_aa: CATSDSRSGSLVYEQYF
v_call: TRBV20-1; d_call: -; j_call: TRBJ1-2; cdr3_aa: CRDGGNYGYTF
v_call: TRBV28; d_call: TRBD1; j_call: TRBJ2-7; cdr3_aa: CASREGQGKQYF
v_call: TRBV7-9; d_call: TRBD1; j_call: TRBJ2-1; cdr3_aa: CASSLGDREVNEQFF
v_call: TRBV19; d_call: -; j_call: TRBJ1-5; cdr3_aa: CASSIGLNRGQPQHF
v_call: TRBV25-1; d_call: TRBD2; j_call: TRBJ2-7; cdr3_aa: CASSEYIQREGRYEQYF
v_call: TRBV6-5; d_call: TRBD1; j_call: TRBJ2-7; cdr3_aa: CASSYGSTGIYEQYF
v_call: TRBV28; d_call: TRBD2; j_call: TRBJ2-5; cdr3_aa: CASSSPKRGETQYF
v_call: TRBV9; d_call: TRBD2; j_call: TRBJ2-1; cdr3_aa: CASSVASGIHNEQFF
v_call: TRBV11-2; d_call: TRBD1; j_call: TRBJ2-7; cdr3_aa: CASSAPGQGGYEQYF
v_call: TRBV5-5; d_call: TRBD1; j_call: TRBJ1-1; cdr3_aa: CASSLWDRMNTEAFF
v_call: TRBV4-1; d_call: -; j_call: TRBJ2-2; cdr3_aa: CASSVATGITGELFF
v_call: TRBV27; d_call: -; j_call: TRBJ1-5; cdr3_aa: CASSLSITGLSQPQHF
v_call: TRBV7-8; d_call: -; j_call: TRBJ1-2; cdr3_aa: CASSSYLRSNYGYTF
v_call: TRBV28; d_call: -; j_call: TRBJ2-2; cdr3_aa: CASRFLPNTGELFF
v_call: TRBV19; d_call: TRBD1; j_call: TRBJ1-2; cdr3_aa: CASIRDREFHGGYTF
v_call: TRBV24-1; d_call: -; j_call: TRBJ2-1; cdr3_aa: CATSDPSASSYNEQFF
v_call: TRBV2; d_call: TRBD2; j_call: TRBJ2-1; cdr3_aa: CASSDPSGSDEQFF
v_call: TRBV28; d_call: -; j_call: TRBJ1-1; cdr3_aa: CASRLTQGPEAFF
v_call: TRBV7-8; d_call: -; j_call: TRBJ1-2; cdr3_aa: CASSLRGSDGYTF
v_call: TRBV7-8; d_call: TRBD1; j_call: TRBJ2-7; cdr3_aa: CASSGDRGSYEQYF
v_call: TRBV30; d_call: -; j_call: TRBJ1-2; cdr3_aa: CAWSASQRANYGYTF
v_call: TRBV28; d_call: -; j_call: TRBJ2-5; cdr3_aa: CASSLAGMETQYF
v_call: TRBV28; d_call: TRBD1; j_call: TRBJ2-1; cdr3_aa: CASRNPGGGSYNEQFF
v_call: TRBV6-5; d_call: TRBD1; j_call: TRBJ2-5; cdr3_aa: CASSPRTGKEETQYF
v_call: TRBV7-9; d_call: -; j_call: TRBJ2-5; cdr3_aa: CASSAGPRKGSETQYF
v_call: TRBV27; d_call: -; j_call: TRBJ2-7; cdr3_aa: CASSPNSYEQYF
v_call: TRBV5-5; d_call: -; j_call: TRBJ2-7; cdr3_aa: CASRQGVGEQYF
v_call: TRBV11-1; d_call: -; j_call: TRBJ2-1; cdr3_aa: CASSLTRDNEQFF
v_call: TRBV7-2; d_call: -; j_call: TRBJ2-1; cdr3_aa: CASSLDIRDSGEQFF
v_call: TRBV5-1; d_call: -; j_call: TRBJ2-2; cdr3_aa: CASSFGGSTGELFF
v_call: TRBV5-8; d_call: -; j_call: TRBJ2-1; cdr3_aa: CASSLAIQSVANNEQFF
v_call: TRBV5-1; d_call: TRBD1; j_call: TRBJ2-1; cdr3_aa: CASSLVGTGNILGNEQFF
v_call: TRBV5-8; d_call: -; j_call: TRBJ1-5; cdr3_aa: CASSLMSGRVEPQHF
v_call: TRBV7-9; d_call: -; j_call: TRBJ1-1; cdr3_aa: CASSLAGAAEAFF
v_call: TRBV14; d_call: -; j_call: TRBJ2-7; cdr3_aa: CASSQGSGEQYF
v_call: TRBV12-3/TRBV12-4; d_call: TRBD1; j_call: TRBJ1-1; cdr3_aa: CASSDRASTEAFF
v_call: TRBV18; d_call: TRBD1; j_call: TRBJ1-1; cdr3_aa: CASSPRYRGQDSLTAEAFF
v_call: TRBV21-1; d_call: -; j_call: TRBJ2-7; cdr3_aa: CASSKQSPRPDGTSISNLTYEQYF
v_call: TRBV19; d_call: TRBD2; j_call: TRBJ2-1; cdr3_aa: CASGAGGSYNEQFF
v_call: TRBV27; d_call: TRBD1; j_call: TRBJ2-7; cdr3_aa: CASSYTGLVFGTGGPEQYF
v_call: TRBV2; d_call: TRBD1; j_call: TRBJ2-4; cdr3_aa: CASIGTGFPAAKNIQYF
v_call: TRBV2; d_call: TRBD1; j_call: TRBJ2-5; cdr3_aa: CASLGPGDSGLETQYF
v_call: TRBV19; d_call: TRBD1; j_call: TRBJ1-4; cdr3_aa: CASSALAGGASEKLFF
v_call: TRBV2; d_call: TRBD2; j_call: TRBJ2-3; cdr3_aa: CASSGTSGRDTQYF
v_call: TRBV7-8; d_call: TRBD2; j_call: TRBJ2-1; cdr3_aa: CASSFSRTSTLVSDNEQFF
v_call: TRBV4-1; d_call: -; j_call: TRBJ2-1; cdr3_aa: CASSQIRASPAPYNEQFF
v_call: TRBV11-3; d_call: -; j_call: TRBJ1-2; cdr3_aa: CASSLDPQGLDYGYTF
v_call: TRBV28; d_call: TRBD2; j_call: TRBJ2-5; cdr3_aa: CASSDSIGTSGREQETQYF
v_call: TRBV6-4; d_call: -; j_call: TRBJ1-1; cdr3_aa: CASRTEHMNTEAFF
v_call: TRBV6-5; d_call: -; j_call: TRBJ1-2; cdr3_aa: CASTEGTSYGYTF
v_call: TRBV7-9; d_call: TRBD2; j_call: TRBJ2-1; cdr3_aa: CASSLVGGRAYNEQFF
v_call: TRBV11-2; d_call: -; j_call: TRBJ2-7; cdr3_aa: CASSLDLGKTYEQYF
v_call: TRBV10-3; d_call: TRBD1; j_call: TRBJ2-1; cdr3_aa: CAISEGDRDYNEQFF
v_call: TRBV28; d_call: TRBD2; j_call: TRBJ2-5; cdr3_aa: CASSDSGTSGRKTQYF